The rows below give T cell receptor beta chains drawn from one sample of a study of cytomegalovirus exposure and HLA in healthy donors. Data came from immunoSEQ multiplex PCR; TCRdb stores just in-frame clones and leaves some out. The data hold 140,000 to 150,000 clones, with less than 90% observed a single time. Sequencing was performed on PBMCs. Every receptor here comes from a boy between 2 and 15 years old in good health and CMV-seronegative. Each CDR3 is given with its conserved first and last residue. Each record gives: J gene, D gene, V gene, clone size, CDR3 length, CDR3 DNA, CDR3 protein. The D gene is left open where the match is weak. Not every row has a clone size; where given, it reads once, few, many or a size class.

TRBJ2-3 | TRBD2 | TRBV11-2 | - | 17 | TGTGCCAGCAGCTTAGCGGGACTAGCGGGGGGGCAAGATACGCAGTATTTT | CASSLAGLAGGQDTQYF
TRBJ1-2 | - | TRBV6-1 | - | 14 | TGTGCCAGCAGTGAAGGACAGTCTAACTATGGCTACACCTTC | CASSEGQSNYGYTF
TRBJ2-7 | TRBD1 | TRBV11-3 | once | 14 | TGTGCCAGCAGCTTTGGACAGGGGGTCTACGAGCAGTACTTC | CASSFGQGVYEQYF
TRBJ1-1 | - | TRBV6-5 | - | 15 | TGTGCCAGCAGTTCCAGCCCGGTCGGGGGCACTGAAGCTTTCTTT | CASSSSPVGGTEAFF
TRBJ1-2 | - | TRBV6-5 | - | 12 | TGTGCCAGCAGTTGGGGGCCCGGCGGCTACACCTTC | CASSWGPGGYTF
TRBJ1-1 | - | TRBV19 | - | 13 | TGTGCCAGTAGTTCATCAGGGCGAACTGAAGCTTTCTTT | CASSSSGRTEAFF
TRBJ2-7 | TRBD2 | TRBV28 | - | 17 | TGTGCCAGCAGATCCTGGGTAGCGGGAGCTATGACCTACGAGCAGTACTTC | CASRSWVAGAMTYEQYF
TRBJ1-5 | - | TRBV19 | - | 15 | TGTGCCGCTTCGGTCCCTGGGAGTTCGAGTCAGCCCCAGCATTTT | CAASVPGSSSQPQHF
TRBJ2-1 | - | TRBV7-3 | - | 11 | TGTGCCACTTCCTACGCGAATGAGCAGTTCTTC | CATSYANEQFF
TRBJ2-2 | TRBD1 | TRBV10-1 | - | 13 | TGCGCCAGCTCGGGACAGGGATCGGGGGAGCTGTTTTTT | CASSGQGSGELFF
TRBJ2-7 | TRBD1 | TRBV7-3 | - | 14 | TGTGCCAGCAGCTTAGGACAGGGGGCCTACGAGCAGTACTTC | CASSLGQGAYEQYF
TRBJ2-7 | TRBD1 | TRBV30 | - | 15 | TGTGCCTGGAGTGTACTGACCCAACAGGGGGACGAGCAGTACTTC | CAWSVLTQQGDEQYF
TRBJ2-2 | TRBD2 | TRBV5-1 | - | 16 | TGCGCCAGCAGCTTGGCGGAGCGGGGGAACACCGGGGAGCTGTTTTTT | CASSLAERGNTGELFF